This T cell receptor beta chain derives from a study of shared clonotypes between healthy human individuals. J lost 4 bases, V lost 3 bases, and 7 bases had no gene match. The CDR3 length is 15 residues. The germline V gene has CDR1 MGHRA and CDR2 YSYEKL. Around 82 million PBMCs supplied genomic DNA for unsorted samples. Deep was the level used in running the assay. TCRdb's copy holds only in-frame clones and misses some; the assay was immunoSEQ multiplex PCR. The table has about 560,000 clones, about 80% seen once. The chain recombines TRBV4-1 with TRBJ2-7, with TRBD2 matching over 9 bases. Source material: PBMCs. This TCR came from a woman aged 40 to 50 in good health. Some clones in this sample may be carry-over from other donors' samples. CDR3 region: CASSHTGTSTYEQYF. The CDR3 coding sequence is TGCGCCAGCAGCCACACCGGGACTAGCACGTACGAGCAGTACTTC.